Below, one T cell receptor (beta chain) is given with its context. As yet, its antigen is unknown. The record originates from a study of T cell responses to AZD1222 COVID-19 vaccine. General study results and limits: Spike-specific TCR breadth and depth grew following two AZD1222 doses.

Sequencing was performed with immunoSEQ multiplex PCR; in TCRdb, only in-frame clones are kept and a portion is missing. The sample includes about 130,000 clones, about nine tenths of them seen just once. CDR1 and CDR2 from the germline V gene are KGHDR and SFDVKD. The junction had 7 bases not matched to a gene; V was cut back by 4 bases and J by 4 bases. This CDR3 is 16 amino acids long. This receptor was taken from an adult in good health. The chain is built from TRBV24-1 and TRBJ2-3; 10 nucleotides match TRBD1. The sequencing here drew on peripheral blood, taken on day 0 of AZD1222 vaccination. CDR3 residues: CATSDPGTGDSDTQYF. The CDR3 region has the DNA TGTGCCACCAGTGACCCCGGGACAGGGGATTCAGATACGCAGTATTTT.